The 10 T cell receptor beta chains in this list originate from one sample, sequenced in a study of metastatic and nonmetastatic thyroid tumors. No treatment had been given to any patient before thyroid surgery. TCRdb redid the clone calls on the PCR reads using MiXCR. The sample has over 20,000 clones, 15% to 19% seen once; the top ten hold under 20%. Sequencing was performed on blood. The receptor source for this set is a female donor with papillary thyroid cancer or a benign thyroid nodule (not recorded which). Some clones in this sample may be carry-over from other donors' samples.

The table lists this clone with many counts. CDR3 protein: CSARDPGRLGTEAFF. In nucleotides, the CDR3 is TGCAGTGCTAGAGACCCGGGACGGCTCGGCACTGAAGCTTTCTTT. The rearrangement joins TRBV20-1 to TRBJ1-1, with D possibly being TRBD1 (5 bases). The CDR3 extends over 15 amino acids. V gave up 0 bases and J gave up 4 bases, with 15 bases separating them. Germline CDR1 DFQATT, CDR2 SNEGSKA (reference sequence).

This sequence joins TRBV28 and TRBJ1-2; D gene uncertain. The germline CDR1 and CDR2 sequences are MDHEN and SYDVKM. Trimming took 2 bases from V and 2 from J, leaving 6 bases between them. This CDR3 has 13 residues. The CDR3 nucleotides read TGTGCCAGCAGTTTACAACAGAACTATGGCTACACCTTC. It is translated as CASSLQQNYGYTF.

The chain recombines TRBV9 with TRBJ2-2; no clear D. Trimming stripped 3 bases from V and 4 bases from J, with 7 bases between. This CDR3 is 13 amino acids long. The germline V gene has CDR1 SGDLS and CDR2 YYNGEE. This chain's CDR3 is CASSGAGTGELFF. Here the CDR3 DNA reads TGTGCCAGCAGCGGAGCAGGCACCGGGGAGCTGTTTTTT.

This clone was counted a few times. This chain connects TRBV18 to TRBJ2-2; the match to TRBD2 covers 8 bases. Germline CDR1 KGHSH, CDR2 LQKENI. This CDR3 has 16 residues. With V trimmed by 0 bases and J by 4 bases, 4 bases remained unmatched. CDR3 bases: TGTGCCAGCTCACCACCCAGCGGGAGTCCCACCGGGGAGCTGTTTTTT. This encodes CASSPPSGSPTGELFF. The full variable domain, completed using reference TRBV18 and TRBJ2-2, is NAGVMQNPRHLVRRRGQEARLRCSPMKGHSHVYWYRQLPEEGLKFMVYLQKENIIDESGMPKERFSAEFPKEGPSILRIQQVVRGDSAAYFCASSPPSGSPTGELFFGEGSRLTVL.

At least ten counts were recorded for this clone. A single base separates this from a much larger clone, so it may be a read error. The chain joins TRBV20-1 to TRBJ1-2; 9 nucleotides match TRBD1. Germline assignment: CDR1 DFQATT and CDR2 SNEGSKA (reference sequence). This CDR3 spans 13 amino acids. CDR3 in amino acids: CSADRTGEIGCTF. The CDR3 coding sequence is TGCAGTGCTGACCGGACAGGGGAAATTGGCTGCACCTTC.

This clone appeared many times. Other DNA sequences in this sample translate to the same CDR3. The chain carries TRBV11-2 and TRBJ2-7; no clear D. The V gene's germline CDR1 is SGHAT and CDR2 FQNNGV. The CDR3 covers 14 residues. Trimming took off 1 base at V and 3 bases at J, with 10 bases between the two ends. The CDR3: CASSLGSRYYEQYF. DNA of the CDR3: TGTGCCAGCAGCTTAGGGAGCAGGTACTACGAGCAGTACTTC.

The J gene is TRBJ2-7, the V gene TRBV27, with D unresolved. CDR1 is MNHEY and CDR2 is SMNVEV in the germline V gene (reference sequence). The V and J ends lost 0 bases and 6 bases respectively, with 21 bases between them. The CDR3 has 17 residues. CDR3 in DNA: TGTGCCAGCAGTTTATCTTTGATAGCCAAGGTGAAGTCCGAGCAGTACTTC. Its protein product is CASSLSLIAKVKSEQYF.

In this sample, this clone turned up a few times. The chain couples TRBV2 to TRBJ1-2; D perhaps matches TRBD1 (5 bases). The CDR3 contains 15 residues. V lost 6 bases and J 8 bases, leaving 22 bases between the germline ends. Germline V gene lookup returns CDR1 SNHLY and CDR2 FYNNEI. CDR3 coding DNA: TGTGCCAGCAGACGAAGTGACAGTAGGTTACAAGGCTACACCTTC. It is translated as CASRRSDSRLQGYTF. Combining the CDR3 with reference TRBV2 and TRBJ1-2 gives the whole variable domain EPEVTQTPSHQVTQMGQEVILRCVPISNHLYFYWYRQILGQKVEFLVSFYNNEISEKSEIFDDQFSVERPDGSNFTLKIRSTKLEDSAMYFCASRRSDSRLQGYTFGSGTRLTVV.

Only a few counts were recorded for this clone. The chain couples TRBV28 to TRBJ1-1; D is ambiguous. The CDR3 runs 12 residues. CDR1 and CDR2 from the germline V gene are MDHEN and SYDVKM. V was cut by 8 bases and J by 3 bases, with 10 bases left in between. The CDR3 DNA reads TGTGCCAGCTGTCTGCAGTACACTGAAGCTTTCTTT. It specifies CASCLQYTEAFF.

This clone was picked up a small number of times. The chain couples TRBV6-1 to TRBJ2-3; the match to TRBD2 covers 7 bases. Germline V CDR1 and CDR2: MNHNS, SASEGT. J lost 2 bases, V lost 6 bases, and 8 bases had no gene match. The CDR3 consists of 15 residues. CDR3 DNA sequence: TGTGCCAGCAGCAACGGGACTACCCACACAGATACGCAGTATTTT. It yields the protein CASSNGTTHTDTQYF.